Below, one TCR beta chain is given with its context. This clonotype was detected a few times. It lacks a known antigen. Per-base quality was not reported, and no clone a single base away is much larger than it. Graves' hyperthyroidism was defined as stable when no progression to ophthalmopathy occurred over 18 months of follow-up. Hyperthyroidism patients were newly diagnosed, with disease duration under 2 months, and aged 18 to 65 years. Any patient with an uncontrolled infection, another autoimmune disease, pregnancy or lactation was excluded. Diagnoses relied on clinical symptoms, serum thyroxine and TRAb, thyroid ultrasound and orbital computed tomography. Total RNA was extracted with Trizol reagent, and quality was checked on an Agilent 2100 Bioanalyzer. The TCR beta CDR3 regions were amplified from the RNA transcripts. The first round of RT-PCR for the TCR CDR3 was performed with the HTBI primer set and the Qiagen OneStep RT-PCR kit. The libraries were constructed in a second round of multiplex PCR and then size-selected and purified. Sequencing of the libraries was done on an Illumina HiSeq2000 using paired-end 100 bp reads. The study's processing was this. SOAPnuke was used to process the raw data, removing reads that contained adapters or uncalled bases, had a mean Phred below 15, or lacked an exact match to the constant primer or identifier. High-quality paired reads were merged using COPE v1.2.5, and each unique nucleotide sequence was defined as a clonotype. MiTCR v1.1 was used to align the clonotypes against IMGT TRBV, TRBD and TRBJ reference segments. Analysis was restricted to V-J combinations with a frequency above 0.0001, which covered about 99% of repertoires. The TCS score was defined as F50 (clonal expansion) divided by E x V (chaos), with BLOSUM62-based TCRdist calculated between CDR3 peptides within each V-J. Welch's t-statistics and random forest reduced approximately 520 V-J features to 13, which were used in a naive Bayes classifier (R e1071). The public reads were run again by TCRdb, first through fastp at Q25 and then through MiXCR, and only productive beta chains were kept. Each CDR3 protein appears once, grouped with its most common genes and DNA. TCRdb, rather than the study authors, made the V and J calls. The sample profile shows around 540,000 distinct CDR3 sequences; about 43% of them were found once. The ten largest clones add up to about 7.9% of the sample.

The sample comes from a study of T cells in Graves' hyperthyroidism and ophthalmopathy (dated by TCRdb to the late 2010s). For the wider study: To identify distinguishing TCR V-J signatures, a discovery cohort of 100 or so patients was used, comprising 40 to 45 with Graves' ophthalmopathy and 55 to 65 with stable Graves' hyperthyroidism. The paper describes TCR Vbeta CDR3 sequencing of 120 to 150 peripheral blood samples, made up of roughly 40 ophthalmopathy patients, some 80 hyperthyroidism patients and some 17 progressor patients. In addition, the study compared T-cell repertoires in thyroid tissue and in blood from a handful of Graves' hyperthyroidism patients. The roughly 94 discovery patients were randomly divided into training and test sets at a 7:3 ratio. After sampling, hyperthyroidism patients received methimazole starting at 30 mg daily, and ophthalmopathy patients received high-dose intravenous methylprednisolone. An independent validation cohort of some 18 hyperthyroidism patients and approximately 17 patients who later progressed to ophthalmopathy tested prospective prediction of ophthalmopathy. Overall study results and their limits: In validation, progression to ophthalmopathy was predicted by the model with roughly 71% sensitivity and about 72% specificity, a median of about 6 months before onset. In cross-validation, a model built on a 13 V-J signature told ophthalmopathy apart from stable hyperthyroidism with 85% to 90% sensitivity and roughly 83% specificity, and in testing the same model reached 80%/75%. No statistical method was used to set the sample size in advance, and investigators knew the group allocation. Most expanded thyroid clonotypes (frequency above 0.001) were also found in blood, which suggests that blood repertoires may mirror thyroid immune responses.

Relative to germline, V is 6 bases shorter and J is 2 bases shorter, with 17 bases between their ends. The CDR3 measures 15 amino acids from cysteine to phenylalanine. The retained sequence is limited to the CDR3, 45 bases, with the frame set at the first base. In the germline V gene, CDR1 corresponds to SGHDN and CDR2 to FVKESK. This receptor chain uses TRBV14 and TRBJ2-7; the D gene may be TRBD1 or TRBD2, since each aligns over 5 bases. The source material was peripheral blood or thyroid tissue (not recorded which). This TCR was recovered from a woman younger than 30 with Graves' hyperthyroidism. Donor details come from another sample of the same person, matched by shared clones. The bases read TGTGCCAGCAGTTACTACGGGACGGAGGCCTACGAGCAGTACTTC. This sequence encodes CASSYYGTEAYEQYF. Here the CDR3 is joined to the reference TRBV14 and TRBJ2-7 genes, and the full variable domain is: EAGVTQFPSHSVIEKGQTVTLRCDPISGHDNLYWYRRVMGKEIKFLLHFVKESKQDESGMPNNRFLAERTGGTYSTLKVQPAELEDSGVYFCASSYYGTEAYEQYFGPGTRLTVT.